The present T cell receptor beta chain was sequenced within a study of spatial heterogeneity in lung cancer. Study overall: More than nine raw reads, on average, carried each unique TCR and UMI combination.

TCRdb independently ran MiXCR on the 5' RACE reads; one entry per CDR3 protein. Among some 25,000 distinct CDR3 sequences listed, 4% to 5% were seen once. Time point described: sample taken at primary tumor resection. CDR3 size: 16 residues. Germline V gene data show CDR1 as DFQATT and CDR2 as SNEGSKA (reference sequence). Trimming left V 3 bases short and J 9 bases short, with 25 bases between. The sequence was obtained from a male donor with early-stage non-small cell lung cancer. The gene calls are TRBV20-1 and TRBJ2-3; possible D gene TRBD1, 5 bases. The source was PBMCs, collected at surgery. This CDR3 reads CSARVQGARVGRTQYF. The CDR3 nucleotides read TGCAGTGCTAGGGTCCAGGGTGCCAGGGTCGGGCGCACGCAGTATTTT.